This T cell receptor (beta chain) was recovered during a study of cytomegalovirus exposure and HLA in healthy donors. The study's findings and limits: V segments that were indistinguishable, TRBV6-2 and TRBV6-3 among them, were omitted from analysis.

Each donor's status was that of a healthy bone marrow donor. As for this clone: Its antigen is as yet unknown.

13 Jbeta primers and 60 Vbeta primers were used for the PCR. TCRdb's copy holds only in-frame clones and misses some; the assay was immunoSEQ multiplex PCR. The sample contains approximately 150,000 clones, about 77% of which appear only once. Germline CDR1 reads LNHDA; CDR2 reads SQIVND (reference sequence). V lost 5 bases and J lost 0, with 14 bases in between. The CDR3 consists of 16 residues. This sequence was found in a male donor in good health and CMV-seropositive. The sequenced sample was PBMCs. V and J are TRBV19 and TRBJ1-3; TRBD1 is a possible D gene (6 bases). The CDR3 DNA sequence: TGTGCCAGTAGTGCACGGGACAAAAGCTCTGGAAACACCATATATTTT. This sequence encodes CASSARDKSSGNTIYF.